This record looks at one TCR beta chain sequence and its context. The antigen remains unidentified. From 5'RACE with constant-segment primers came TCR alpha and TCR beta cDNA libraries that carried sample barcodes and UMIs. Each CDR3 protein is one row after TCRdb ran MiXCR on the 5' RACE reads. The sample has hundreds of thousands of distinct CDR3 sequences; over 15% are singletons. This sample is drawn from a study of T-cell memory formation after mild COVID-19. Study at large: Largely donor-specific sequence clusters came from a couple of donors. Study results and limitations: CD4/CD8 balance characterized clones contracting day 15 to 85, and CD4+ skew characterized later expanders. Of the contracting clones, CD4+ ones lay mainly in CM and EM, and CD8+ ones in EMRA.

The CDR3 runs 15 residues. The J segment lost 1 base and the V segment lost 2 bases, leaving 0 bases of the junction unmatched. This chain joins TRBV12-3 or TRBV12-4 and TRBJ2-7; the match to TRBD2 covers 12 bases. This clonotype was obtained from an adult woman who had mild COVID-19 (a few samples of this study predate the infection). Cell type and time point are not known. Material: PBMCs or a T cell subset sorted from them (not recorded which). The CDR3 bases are TGTGCCAGCAGTTTAACTAGCGGGAGGTCCTACGAGCAGTACTTC. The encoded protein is CASSLTSGRSYEQYF.